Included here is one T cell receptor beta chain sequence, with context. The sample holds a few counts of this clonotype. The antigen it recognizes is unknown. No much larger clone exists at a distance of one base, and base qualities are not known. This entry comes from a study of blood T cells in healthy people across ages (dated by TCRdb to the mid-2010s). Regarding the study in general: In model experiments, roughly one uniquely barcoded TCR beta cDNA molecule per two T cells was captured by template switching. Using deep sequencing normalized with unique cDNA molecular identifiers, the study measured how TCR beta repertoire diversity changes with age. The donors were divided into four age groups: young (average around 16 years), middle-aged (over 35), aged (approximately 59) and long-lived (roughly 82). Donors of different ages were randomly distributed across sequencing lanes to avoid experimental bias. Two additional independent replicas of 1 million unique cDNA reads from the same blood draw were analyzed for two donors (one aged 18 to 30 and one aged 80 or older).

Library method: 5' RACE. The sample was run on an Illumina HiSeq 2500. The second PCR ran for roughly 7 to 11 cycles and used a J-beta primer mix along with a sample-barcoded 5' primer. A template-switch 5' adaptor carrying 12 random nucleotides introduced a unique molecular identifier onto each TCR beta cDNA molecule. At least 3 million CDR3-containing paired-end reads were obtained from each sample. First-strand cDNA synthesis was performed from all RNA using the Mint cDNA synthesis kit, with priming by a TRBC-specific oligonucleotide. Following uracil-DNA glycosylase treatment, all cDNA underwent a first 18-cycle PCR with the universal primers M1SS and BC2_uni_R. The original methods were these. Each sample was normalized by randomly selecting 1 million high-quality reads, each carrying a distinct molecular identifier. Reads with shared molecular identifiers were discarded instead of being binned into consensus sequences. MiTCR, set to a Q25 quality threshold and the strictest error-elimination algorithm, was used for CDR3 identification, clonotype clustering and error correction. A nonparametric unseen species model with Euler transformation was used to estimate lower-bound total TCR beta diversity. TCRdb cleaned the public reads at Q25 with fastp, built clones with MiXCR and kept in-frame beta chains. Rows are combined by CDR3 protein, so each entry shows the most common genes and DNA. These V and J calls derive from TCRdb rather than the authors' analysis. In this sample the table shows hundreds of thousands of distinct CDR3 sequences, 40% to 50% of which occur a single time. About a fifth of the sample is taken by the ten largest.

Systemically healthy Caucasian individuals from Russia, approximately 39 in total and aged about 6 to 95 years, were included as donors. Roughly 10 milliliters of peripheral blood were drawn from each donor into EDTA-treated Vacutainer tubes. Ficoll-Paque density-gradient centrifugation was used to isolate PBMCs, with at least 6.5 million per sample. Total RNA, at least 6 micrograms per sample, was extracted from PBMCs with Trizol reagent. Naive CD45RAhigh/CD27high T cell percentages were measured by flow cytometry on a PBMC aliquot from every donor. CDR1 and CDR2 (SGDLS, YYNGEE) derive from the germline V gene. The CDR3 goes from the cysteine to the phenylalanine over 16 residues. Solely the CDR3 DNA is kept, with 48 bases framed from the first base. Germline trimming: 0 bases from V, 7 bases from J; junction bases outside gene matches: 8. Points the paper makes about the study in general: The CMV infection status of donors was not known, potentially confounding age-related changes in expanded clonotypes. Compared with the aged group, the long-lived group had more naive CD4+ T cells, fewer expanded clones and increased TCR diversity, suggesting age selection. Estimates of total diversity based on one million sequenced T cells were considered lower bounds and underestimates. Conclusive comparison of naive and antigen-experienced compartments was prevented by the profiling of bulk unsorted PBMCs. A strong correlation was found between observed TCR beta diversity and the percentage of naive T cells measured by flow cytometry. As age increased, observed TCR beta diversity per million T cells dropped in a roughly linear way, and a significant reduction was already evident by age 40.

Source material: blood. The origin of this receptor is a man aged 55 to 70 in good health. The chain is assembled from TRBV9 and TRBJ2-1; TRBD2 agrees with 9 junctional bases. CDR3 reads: CASSVGAGGDFNEQFF. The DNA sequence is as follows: TGTGCCAGCAGCGTAGGGGCGGGGGGGGACTTTAATGAGCAGTTCTTC. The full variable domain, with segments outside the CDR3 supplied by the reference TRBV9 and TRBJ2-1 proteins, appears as DSGVTQTPKHLITATGQRVTLRCSPRSGDLSVYWYQQSLDQGLQFLIQYYNGEERAKGNILERFSAQQFPDLHSELNLSSLELGDSALYFCASSVGAGGDFNEQFFGPGTRLTVL.